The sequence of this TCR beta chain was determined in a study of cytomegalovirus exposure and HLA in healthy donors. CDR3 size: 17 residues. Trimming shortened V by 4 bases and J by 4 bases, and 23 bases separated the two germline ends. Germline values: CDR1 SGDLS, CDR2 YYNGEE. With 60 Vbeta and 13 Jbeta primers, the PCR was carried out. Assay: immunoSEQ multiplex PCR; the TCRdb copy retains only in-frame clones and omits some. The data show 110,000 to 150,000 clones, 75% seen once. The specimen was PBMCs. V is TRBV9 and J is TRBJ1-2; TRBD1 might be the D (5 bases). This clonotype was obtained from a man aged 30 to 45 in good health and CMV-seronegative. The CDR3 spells CASSSGRFVGDFYGYTF. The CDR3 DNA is TGTGCCAGCAGCTCCGGCCGGTTCGTGGGGGACTTCTATGGCTACACCTTC.